This record looks at one T cell receptor beta chain sequence and its context. Antigen: not known. The source of the sample is a study of OX40 agonist ivuxolimab in advanced cancers. Turning to the study itself: Participants averaged about 66 years of age (range about 23 to 90) and were 75% to 90% male.

Overall study findings and caveats: Low clonal expansion, among the lowest seen, marked partial responders at 0.1-3.0 mg/kg.

Sequenced by immunoSEQ multiplex PCR; TCRdb stores in-frame clones only, minus some. The sample comprises roughly 70,000 clones, about nine tenths of which are singletons, and around 2% rests with the top ten. The source is an adult with an advanced solid tumor such as melanoma, head and neck, liver or kidney cancer. Sequencing used CD4+ or CD8+ T cells sorted from blood, obtained in a trial of the OX40 agonist ivuxolimab.

The CDR3 region has the DNA TGTGCCAGCACCGGAACCCCAGGGAATACTGAAGCTTTCTTT. Protein: CASTGTPGNTEAFF. The rearrangement links TRBV6-5 to TRBJ1-1; possibly TRBD1 for D (5 bases). The CDR3 is 14 residues long. CDR1 and CDR2 (germline): MNHEY, SVGAGI. Trimming shortened V by 7 bases and J by 5 bases, and 17 bases separated the two germline ends.